Listed here are 11 T cell receptor beta chains from one sample, sequenced in a study of OX40 agonist ivuxolimab in advanced cancers. The protocol was immunoSEQ multiplex PCR, while the TCRdb copy is restricted to in-frame clones and leaves out a portion. The sample records 65,000 to 85,000 clones, 92% being singletons. The material sequenced was CD4+ or CD8+ T cells sorted from blood, taken in a trial of the OX40 agonist ivuxolimab. The source is an adult with an advanced solid tumor such as melanoma, head and neck, liver or kidney cancer.

The chain is built from TRBV13 and TRBJ2-7; D is unresolved. Trimming removed 8 bases from V and 0 bases from J, with 14 bases in between. The CDR3 is 14 amino acids. CDR1 PRHDT and CDR2 FYEKMQ come from the germline V gene (reference sequence). The CDR3 spells CASGEGQSSYEQYF. CDR3 coding DNA: TGTGCCAGCGGAGAAGGGCAGAGCTCCTACGAGCAGTACTTC. The whole variable domain, remainder taken from reference TRBV13 and TRBJ2-7, is AAGVIQSPRHLIKEKRETATLKCYPIPRHDTVYWYQQGPGQDPQFLISFYEKMQSDKGSIPDRFSAQQFSDYHSELNMSSLELGDSALYFCASGEGQSSYEQYFGPGTRLTVT.

The CDR3 DNA follows: TGTGCCAGCAGTGAACTAGTTGGACAGGGTGTCAACGAGCAGTACTTC. Its protein product is CASSELVGQGVNEQYF. V gene TRBV6-1 combines with J gene TRBJ2-7; 8 bases are a match to TRBD1. The CDR3 length is 16 residues. V lost 2 bases and J lost 5; bases outside the gene matches: 11. Germline V lookup: CDR1 MNHNS, CDR2 SASEGT.

The genes are TRBV11-1 and TRBJ2-1; D is unresolved. This CDR3 comprises 12 residues. The V and J ends lost 1 base and 9 bases respectively, with 7 bases between them. Germline V gives CDR1 SGHAT, CDR2 FQDESV (reference sequence). The chain's CDR3 is CASSLGSGEQFF. CDR3 bases: TGTGCCAGCAGCTTAGGATCCGGTGAGCAGTTCTTC.

The gene calls are TRBV7-8 and TRBJ2-1, with 15 bases identical to TRBD2. This CDR3 has 18 amino acids. CDR1 and CDR2 from the germline V gene are SGHVS and FQNEAQ. V trimming: 5 bases; J trimming: 4 bases; junction bases outside the gene matches: 9. For the CDR3, the DNA is TGTGCCAGCAGCCCGGGACTAGCGGGGGGCCATCCTTACAATGAGCAGTTCTTC. This encodes CASSPGLAGGHPYNEQFF.

This clone is a singleton in its sample. The genes are TRBV4-2 and TRBJ2-2; D call uncertain. Germline CDR1 LGHNA, CDR2 YNFKEQ. V was shortened by 5 bases and J by 6 bases, with 13 bases between the two germline ends. This CDR3 region has 14 residues. The CDR3 DNA is TGTGCCAGCAGCACTGTTAGGGCTTCCGGGGAGCTGTTTTTT. It encodes CASSTVRASGELFF.

J is TRBJ2-1 and V is TRBV27; possible D gene TRBD1, 7 bases. Germline CDR1 is MNHEY and CDR2 is SMNVEV (reference sequence). CDR3 length equals 16 residues. Trimming took 5 bases from V and 0 from J, leaving 14 bases between them. CDR3 coding DNA: TGTGCCAGCAGTCTAGGGACAGCGGGCTCCTACAATGAGCAGTTCTTC. Translated, it gives CASSLGTAGSYNEQFF.

The CDR3 DNA sequence: TGTGCCAGCAGTTACTCGAACCCCTCAGCATACGAGCAGTACTTC. Its translation is CASSYSNPSAYEQYF. The chain links TRBV6-5 to TRBJ2-7; D unresolved. This CDR3 is built from 15 residues. In germline, CDR1 is MNHEY, CDR2 SVGAGI. V shed 0 bases and J shed 4 bases, with 13 bases lying between them.

V is TRBV9 and J is TRBJ2-5, with 10 bases that match TRBD2. The J call may be incorrect, as the DNA end agrees better with TRBJ2-7. The CDR3 length is 15 residues. CDR1 and CDR2 (germline): SGDLS, YYNGEE. The CDR3 loop reads CASSVSGGFSYEQYF. The CDR3 DNA reads as TGTGCCAGCAGCGTTAGCGGGGGGTTCTCCTACGAGCAGTACTTC.

In DNA, the CDR3 is TGTGCCAGCAGCCCCCGACTAGCGGGGGGTCCCGGGGAGCTGTTTTTT. It is translated as CASSPRLAGGPGELFF. The chain links TRBV11-3 to TRBJ2-2; 13 nucleotides line up with TRBD2. V was pared by 5 bases and J by 6 bases, with 6 bases of the junction left unmatched. CDR3 length: 16 residues. The germline V gene has CDR1 SGHNT and CDR2 YENEEA.

J is TRBJ1-2 and V is TRBV19; the D gene is possibly TRBD1 (5 bases). Between the trimmed V and J ends, which lost 3 bases and 8 bases, there was a span of 19 bases. The CDR3 contains 15 residues. CDR1 is LNHDA and CDR2 is SQIVND in the germline V gene (reference sequence). The CDR3 nucleotides read TGTGCCAGTAGTATTCCCCGGGGCTGGTCCTGGGGCTACACCTTC. This sequence encodes CASSIPRGWSWGYTF.

The CDR3 region has the DNA TGTGCCACCAGCAGAGGACAGGGAGGCCCCTACGAGCAGTACTTC. Its protein product is CATSRGQGGPYEQYF. The chain links TRBV15 to TRBJ2-7; tentatively, D is TRBD1 (7 bases). Trimming pared 1 base from V and 2 bases from J, leaving 12 bases between. Germline V gene lookup returns CDR1 LNHNV and CDR2 YYDKDF (reference sequence). The CDR3 has 15 residues.